Each of the 10 T cell receptor beta chains below was sequenced from the same sample in a study of vaccination effects on CD4 cells after COVID-19. After expansion with viral peptide pools in the ViraFEST assay, antigen-specific CD4+ T cells were sequenced. The culture ran for about 10 days, and then CD4+ T cells were isolated. Sequenced by immunoSEQ multiplex PCR; TCRdb stores in-frame clones only, minus some. The sample contains more than 11,000 clones, over 60% of which appear only once. What these receptors recognize is not known. The material was CD4+ T cells from PBMCs cultured with HCoV-229E spike peptides, obtained before COVID-19 vaccination. All receptors come from a human donor who received a COVID-19 vaccine.

The CDR3: CASSQDLGVRERGQPQHF. The CDR3 DNA sequence: TGCGCCAGCAGCCAAGATCTCGGGGTCAGGGAACGGGGTCAGCCCCAGCATTTT. The chain employs TRBV4-1 and TRBJ1-5; D may be TRBD1 (5 bases). V was clipped by 0 bases and J by 6 bases, with 21 bases between them. The CDR3 is 18 amino acids. Germline V gene lookup returns CDR1 MGHRA and CDR2 YSYEKL.

This clone was counted between two and nine times. V usage is TRBV5-5 and J usage is TRBJ1-1; a weak D match, TRBD1 (6 bases). Germline V gene sequence: CDR1 SGHKS, CDR2 YYEKEE (reference sequence). This CDR3 spans 13 amino acids. The V end lost 3 bases, the J end lost 1 base, and 7 bases lay between the germline ends. CDR3 region: CASSWGQNTEAFF. The CDR3 region has the DNA TGTGCCAGCAGCTGGGGACAGAACACTGAAGCTTTCTTT.

This clone was seen a few times. The rearrangement uses TRBV9 and TRBJ1-2, with D possibly being TRBD1 (5 bases). CDR1 is SGDLS and CDR2 is YYNGEE in the germline V gene. V gave up 4 bases and J gave up 0 bases, with 16 bases separating them. The length of the CDR3 is 16 residues. Here the CDR3 reads CASSRSPRQSNYGYTF. The CDR3 region has the DNA TGTGCCAGCAGCCGATCTCCTCGACAGTCTAACTATGGCTACACCTTC.

The chain links TRBV9 to TRBJ2-6, with 9 nucleotides matching TRBD2. Trimming at V came to 4 bases and at J to 2 bases, leaving 7 bases not matched to a gene. CDR1 and CDR2 (germline): SGDLS, YYNGEE. CDR3 length: 17 residues. CDR3 sequence: CASSPRGGGAGANVLTF. CDR3 DNA: TGTGCCAGCAGCCCGCGGGGGGGAGGCGCTGGGGCCAACGTCCTGACTTTC.

Only one count was recorded for this clone. Other nucleotide sequences from this sample produce the same CDR3. J is TRBJ1-2 and V is TRBV5-1; D gene uncertain. V gave up 0 bases and J gave up 0 bases, with 6 bases separating them. Germline assignment: CDR1 SGHRS and CDR2 YFSETQ. The CDR3 is 14 residues long. The CDR3 loop reads CASSLDGANYGYTF. The DNA for the CDR3 is TGCGCCAGCAGCTTGGATGGAGCTAACTATGGCTACACCTTC. Full variable domain (outside the CDR3, taken from reference TRBV5-1 and TRBJ1-2): KAGVTQTPRYLIKTRGQQVTLSCSPISGHRSVSWYQQTPGQGLQFLFEYFSETQRNKGNFPGRFSGRQFSNSRSEMNVSTLELGDSALYLCASSLDGANYGYTFGSGTRLTVV.

V is TRBV25-1 and J is TRBJ1-3, with a tentative D call TRBD1 (6 bases). Looked up from germline, CDR1 is MGHDK and CDR2 is SYGVNS. V gave up 7 bases and J gave up 0 bases, with 22 bases separating them. CDR3 length: 18 residues. The CDR3 region has the DNA TGTGCCAGCACCACGCGGGGCAGGGGTCGGCTCTCTGGAAACACCATATATTTT. As protein: CASTTRGRGRLSGNTIYF.

This clone was seen more than once but under ten times. The chain's CDR3 is CASSTAGHGSSYNEQFF. The DNA for the CDR3 is TGTGCCAGCAGCACGGCGGGTCACGGGAGCTCCTACAATGAGCAGTTCTTC. The genes are TRBV7-9 and TRBJ2-1; D possibly corresponds to TRBD2 (6 bases). V lost 5 bases, J lost 0 bases, and 17 bases lay in between. This CDR3 region has 17 residues. Germline CDR1 and CDR2: SEHNR and FQNEAQ (reference sequence).

This chain joins TRBV6-5 and TRBJ2-7; D could derive from TRBD1 or TRBD2 (5 bases each). The CDR3 is 13 amino acids. With 6 bases removed from V and 1 base from J, the gap between germline ends came to 10 bases. Looked up from germline, CDR1 is MNHEY and CDR2 is SVGAGI. The CDR3: CASRGDPSYEQYF. The CDR3, as DNA: TGTGCCAGCAGGGGGGACCCGTCCTACGAGCAGTACTTC.

V usage is TRBV19 and J usage is TRBJ2-7; D possibly corresponds to TRBD2 (6 bases). With 5 bases removed from V and 0 bases from J, the gap between germline ends came to 26 bases. The CDR3 runs to 19 residues. Looked up from germline, CDR1 is LNHDA and CDR2 is SQIVND (reference sequence). The DNA of the CDR3 is TGTGCCAGTAGTCCCACCAGCGCACCCGGGACTTCCCACTCCTACGAGCAGTACTTC. Protein product: CASSPTSAPGTSHSYEQYF.

The CDR3 is CASSPRGLSDEQYF. CDR3 bases: TGTGCCAGCAGCCCCAGGGGGCTGAGCGACGAGCAGTACTTC. The rearrangement joins TRBV7-2 to TRBJ2-7; the match to TRBD1 covers 8 bases. Germline-derived CDR1 and CDR2 are SGHTA and FQGNSA. V dropped 5 bases and J dropped 5; count of bases not matched to a gene: 8. This CDR3 contains 14 residues. Using reference TRBV7-2 and TRBJ2-7 for the parts outside the CDR3, the full variable domain is GAGVSQSPSNKVTEKGKDVELRCDPISGHTALYWYRQSLGQGLEFLIYFQGNSAPDKSGLPSDRFSAERTGGSVSTLTIQRTQQEDSAVYLCASSPRGLSDEQYFGPGTRLTVT.